This T cell receptor (beta chain) stems from a study of cytotoxic CD8 clonotypes in ibrutinib-treated CLL. Background on the study: Samples showed on average about 260,000 productive templates and approximately 94,000 productive rearrangements. Findings and caveats of the study: Before falling back toward baseline at progression, clonality had risen at the time of ibrutinib response.

Notes on this clone: Its antigen is unidentified.

CDR3 size: 14 residues. The junction had 7 bases not matched to a gene; V was cut back by 6 bases and J by 6 bases. Germline CDR1 and CDR2: MNHEY and SVGAGI. Target depth was 1 in 200,000 to 1 in 1 million T cells, about 10x per clonotype. Repertoires were generated with immunoSEQ multiplex PCR, while TCRdb's copy carries only in-frame clones and drops some. The sample lists 70,000 to 80,000 clones; approximately 80% were seen once. This chain connects TRBV6-5 to TRBJ2-7; 11 positions match TRBD2. This specimen consisted of PBMCs, obtained at disease progression, from a patient treated with ibrutinib. The source of this sequence is a human donor with chronic lymphocytic leukemia. CDR3 coding DNA: TGTGCCAGCAGCATAGCGGGAGGGACTCGCGAGCAGTACTTC. Protein product: CASSIAGGTREQYF.